This TCR beta chain was sequenced in a study of blood T cell repertoires in COVID-19. Study background: Collection of acute and convalescent COVID-19 samples took place in the United States, Italy and Spain. Sources were T cells, B-cell-depleted T cells, or PBMCs; the material itself was cDNA or gDNA.

This CDR3 is 15 amino acids long. CDR1 and CDR2 (germline): MNHEY, SVGAGI. V was pared by 6 bases and J by 7 bases, with 7 bases of the junction left unmatched. In the source study's methods: For nucleated cells, counts were estimated from reference gene primer amplification. Sequencing was performed with immunoSEQ multiplex PCR; in TCRdb, only in-frame clones are kept and a portion is missing. The DNA gave D and trimming, while V, J and clone size come from that table. This sample has tens of thousands of clones, with around 88% found just once. The rearrangement links TRBV6-5 to TRBJ1-6, with 9 nucleotides matching TRBD1. This TCR derives from a woman older than 75 with acute or convalescent COVID-19. The sample was peripheral blood. Here the CDR3 DNA reads TGTGCCAGCAGGCAGAGGGACAGGGAAAATTCACCCCTCCACTTT. This encodes CASRQRDRENSPLHF.